Here is one T cell receptor (beta chain) with its context. V lost 2 bases, J lost 5 bases, and 14 bases lay in between. The germline gives CDR1 SGHRS, CDR2 YFSETQ. CDR3 length: 15 amino acids. The entry originates in a study of blood T cell repertoires in COVID-19. Profiling relied on immunoSEQ multiplex PCR, and the TCRdb table lists in-frame clones only, not all of them. In the table there are approximately 93,000 clones, 75% to 85% of which are singletons. V is TRBV5-1 and J is TRBJ2-1, with a possible D match to TRBD2 (6 bases). The TCR comes from an elderly woman with acute or convalescent COVID-19. The specimen was peripheral blood. CDR3 in amino acids: CASSLETGAHNEQFF. Here the CDR3 DNA reads TGCGCCAGCAGCTTAGAGACGGGAGCGCACAATGAGCAGTTCTTC.